Each of the 27 T cell receptor beta chains below was sequenced from the same sample in a study of blood T cells in healthy people across ages. Then a second PCR, running roughly 7 to 11 cycles, was carried out with a sample-barcoded 5' primer and a J-beta primer mix. TCRdb passed the 5' RACE reads through MiXCR, listing each CDR3 protein once. The profile covers 800,000 or so distinct CDR3 sequences, with around 62% appearing a single time and roughly 26% taken by the ten largest. The material sequenced was blood. All receptors come from a young man in good health.

This chain joins TRBV12-3 or TRBV12-4 and TRBJ2-1; 7 nucleotides agree with TRBD2. V lost 6 bases and J lost 3; bases outside the gene matches: 8. This CDR3 has 15 residues. CDR3 residues: CASSQGGTIYNEQFF. The CDR3, as DNA: TGTGCCAGCAGCCAAGGTGGGACTATCTACAATGAGCAGTTCTTC.

This chain connects TRBV4-3 to TRBJ2-3; 7 positions agree with TRBD2. Germline loops: CDR1 LGHNA, CDR2 YSLEER. This CDR3 has 16 amino acids. Germline trimming cut 0 bases from V and 0 bases from J; bases unmatched to any gene: 3. The CDR3 DNA sequence: TGCGCCAGCAGCCAAGATTCTAGCGGTAGCACAGATACGCAGTATTTT. Its translation: CASSQDSSGSTDTQYF.

The chain has TRBV27 and TRBJ2-7; TRBD1 aligns across 11 bases. This CDR3 region has 12 residues. Germline values: CDR1 MNHEY, CDR2 SMNVEV (reference sequence). With V trimmed by 10 bases and J by 5 bases, 4 bases remained unmatched. The CDR3 is CAIGTGGNEQYF. CDR3 sequence (DNA): TGTGCCATCGGGACAGGGGGGAACGAGCAGTACTTC.

The V call is TRBV29-1, the J call TRBJ1-2; 9 bases align to TRBD1. Per germline, CDR1 SQVTM and CDR2 ANQGSEA. V lost 4 bases and J lost 4; bases outside the gene matches: 4. The CDR3 has 13 residues. The CDR3 loop reads CSVGEQGAYGYTF. The CDR3, as DNA: TGCAGCGTTGGAGAACAGGGGGCCTATGGCTACACCTTC.

V gene TRBV6-1 combines with J gene TRBJ2-5; no clear D. The CDR3 runs 14 residues. Germline V lookup: CDR1 MNHNS, CDR2 SASEGT. Trimming removed 4 bases from V and 11 bases from J, with 20 bases in between. The CDR3 region is CASSADQAWNEQYF. In nucleotides, the CDR3 is TGTGCCAGCAGTGCCGACCAGGCGTGGAATGAGCAGTACTTC.

This chain connects TRBV29-1 to TRBJ2-7; D is undetermined. The CDR3 runs 13 residues. Trimming stripped 3 bases from V and 0 bases from J, with 9 bases between. Germline CDR1 SQVTM, CDR2 ANQGSEA. This CDR3 reads CSVEGSASYEQYF. The CDR3 DNA reads as TGCAGCGTTGAGGGCTCAGCCTCCTACGAGCAGTACTTC.

The V gene is TRBV12-3 or TRBV12-4, the J gene TRBJ1-2; weak D call: TRBD1 (5 bases). Trimming took 9 bases from V and 4 from J, leaving 15 bases between them. The CDR3 is made up of 13 amino acids. CDR3 amino acids: CASEAEGSYGYTF. The CDR3 DNA reads TGTGCCAGTGAAGCGGAGGGGAGCTATGGCTACACCTTC.

This clonotype appeared many times. The rearrangement links TRBV12-3 or TRBV12-4 to TRBJ2-5; 11 nucleotides align to TRBD2. The CDR3 loop spans 14 amino acids. Trimming took 6 bases from V and 4 from J; bases not matched to a gene: 4. In DNA form, the CDR3 reads TGTGCCAGCAGGCCTACTAGCGGGGGAGAGACCCAGTACTTC. Its translation is CASRPTSGGETQYF.

This CDR3 is CASKDSRQLDTQYF. The CDR3, as DNA: TGTGCCAGCAAGGACAGTCGGCAGCTAGATACGCAGTATTTT. The chain combines TRBV7-9 with TRBJ2-3; weak D call: TRBD1 (6 bases). The CDR3 runs 14 residues. Trimming cost V 7 bases and J 5 bases, with 16 bases left between them. Germline V lookup: CDR1 SEHNR, CDR2 FQNEAQ (reference sequence).

The V gene is TRBV20-1, the J gene TRBJ1-2, with D tentatively TRBD1 (6 bases). Germline V CDR1 and CDR2: DFQATT, SNEGSKA (reference sequence). Trimming stripped 6 bases from V and 7 bases from J, with 18 bases between. This CDR3 has 13 residues. CDR3 residues: CSATQGRGGGYTF. DNA of the CDR3: TGCAGTGCGACTCAGGGCAGGGGTGGTGGCTACACCTTC.

The count of this clonotype is one. This chain joins TRBV6-2 or TRBV6-3 and TRBJ2-5; either TRBD1 or TRBD2 may fit D (5 bases each). CDR1 and CDR2 (germline): MNHEY, SVGEGT. The CDR3 runs to 13 residues. Trimming stripped 6 bases from V and 5 bases from J, with 13 bases between. The CDR3 region has the DNA TGTGCCAGCAGAGCGGCAGGGAAGGAGACCCAGTACTTC. It specifies CASRAAGKETQYF.

This clonotype has only a few counts. The chain uses TRBV12-3 or TRBV12-4 and TRBJ2-5, with 8 bases that match TRBD2. The CDR3 loop spans 14 amino acids. The junction had 4 bases not matched to a gene; V was cut back by 3 bases and J by 4 bases. The CDR3 bases are TGTGCCAGCAGTTTCGGGGGGGCCGGAGAGACCCAGTACTTC. Translation: CASSFGGAGETQYF.

This clonotype was recorded a few times. The rearrangement uses TRBV27 and TRBJ2-7; D remains unclear. Germline V gene data show CDR1 as MNHEY and CDR2 as SMNVEV (reference sequence). V lost 4 bases and J lost 5, with 6 bases in between. The CDR3 runs to 11 residues. The CDR3 reads CASSSYNEQYF. As DNA, the CDR3 is TGTGCCAGCAGTTCTTACAACGAGCAGTACTTC.

The rearrangement joins TRBV27 to TRBJ1-1, with TRBD1 matching 7 bases. In germline, CDR1 is MNHEY, CDR2 SMNVEV (reference sequence). This CDR3 is 15 amino acids long. The junction had 4 bases not matched to a gene; V was cut back by 3 bases and J by 0 bases. The CDR3 here is CASSFRDSLNTEAFF. Here the CDR3 DNA reads TGTGCCAGCAGTTTCCGGGACAGCCTGAACACTGAAGCTTTCTTT.

The chain uses TRBV15 and TRBJ2-1; D unclear. Germline CDR1 LNHNV, CDR2 YYDKDF (reference sequence). V was cut by 1 base and J by 8 bases, with 24 bases left in between. The CDR3 totals 18 residues. The CDR3 region has the DNA TGTGCCACCAGCAGAGGCTACGGAGCCCAGTTGTCTAGGGATGAGCAGTTCTTC. Its translation: CATSRGYGAQLSRDEQFF.

This chain connects TRBV20-1 to TRBJ2-4; TRBD2 aligns across 13 bases. Germline V gene lookup returns CDR1 DFQATT and CDR2 SNEGSKA (reference sequence). The CDR3 covers 16 residues. The trim removed 5 bases at V and 6 bases at J, leaving 10 bases unmatched. The chain's CDR3 is CSALPRGLAGSNIQYF. The CDR3 DNA is TGCAGTGCTCTTCCAAGGGGACTAGCGGGGTCAAACATTCAGTACTTC.

As for this clonotype: The junction departs from the called germline gene at one end, perhaps through a read error. The genes are TRBV7-9 and TRBJ2-1, with 9 bases that match TRBD2. Germline CDR1 SEHNR, CDR2 FQNEAQ (reference sequence). This CDR3 region has 16 residues. The CDR3 DNA reads as TGTACCAGCAGCTCCCAGCGGGGGGTCGCCTACAATGAGCAGTTCTTC. Protein: CTSSSQRGVAYNEQFF.

The chain uses TRBV15 and TRBJ2-3; TRBD2 might be the D (5 bases). The V and J ends lost 8 bases and 3 bases respectively, with 15 bases between them. Germline CDR1 reads LNHNV; CDR2 reads YYDKDF (reference sequence). This CDR3 comprises 14 residues. The CDR3 DNA reads as TGTGCCACCCAGAGGGCATTCTCAACAGATACGCAGTATTTT. Its protein is CATQRAFSTDTQYF.

The V gene is TRBV7-9, the J gene TRBJ1-1, with TRBD1 matching 8 bases. V was clipped by 3 bases and J by 3 bases; unmatched bases: 9. The germline gives CDR1 SEHNR, CDR2 FQNEAQ (reference sequence). CDR3 length: 16 residues. The CDR3 region has the DNA TGTGCCAGCAGCTTGGACCACAGGGGGGGTGACACTGAAGCTTTCTTT. Translating gives CASSLDHRGGDTEAFF.

On this clonotype itself: At one end the junction does not follow the germline gene, possibly because of a read error. The chain uses TRBV6-2 or TRBV6-3 and TRBJ2-1; 7 bases fit TRBD2. The CDR3 contains 15 residues. Germline CDR1 reads MNHEY; CDR2 reads SVGEGT. The CDR3 reads CASSYTGGHYNEEFF. The CDR3 nucleotides are TGTGCCAGCAGTTATACGGGGGGTCACTACAATGAGGAGTTCTTC.

The CDR3 loop is CASSFILGDGGTEAFF. Written as DNA, the CDR3 is TGTGCCAGCAGTTTCATTCTTGGAGACGGGGGCACTGAAGCTTTCTTT. The chain carries TRBV12-3 or TRBV12-4 and TRBJ1-1; the D gene is possibly TRBD1 (5 bases). V lost 3 bases and J lost 4, with 18 bases in between. The CDR3 length is 16 residues.

V usage is TRBV6-6 and J usage is TRBJ1-2; 8 bases agree with TRBD1. The V gene end was trimmed by 4 bases and the J gene end by 6 bases; junction bases not matched to a gene: 10. The CDR3 has 15 residues. Germline V gene sequence: CDR1 MNHNY, CDR2 SVGAGI (reference sequence). The CDR3 spells CASSCLGRGQDGYTF. CDR3 in DNA: TGTGCCAGCAGTTGCCTAGGCAGGGGGCAAGATGGCTACACCTTC.

This clonotype has only a few counts. The chain couples TRBV29-1 to TRBJ2-7, with 7 bases that match TRBD1. This CDR3 region has 12 residues. After removal of 4 bases from V and 3 bases from J, the junction contained 3 bases not matched to a gene. Germline V gene data show CDR1 as SQVTM and CDR2 as ANQGSEA. Written as DNA, the CDR3 is TGCAGCGTTGGGGGACAGAGCTACGAGCAGTACTTC. It specifies CSVGGQSYEQYF.

The chain combines TRBV20-1 with TRBJ2-1, with no clear D. CDR1 is DFQATT and CDR2 is SNEGSKA in the germline V gene (reference sequence). This CDR3 contains 14 residues. The V end was cut by 5 bases, the J end by 0 bases, with 11 bases between. The chain's CDR3 is CSAPDGYSYNEQFF. CDR3 sequence (DNA): TGCAGTGCTCCGGACGGATACTCCTACAATGAGCAGTTCTTC.

The chain links TRBV3-1 to TRBJ1-2; 8 bases map to TRBD1. Germline V lookup: CDR1 LGHDT, CDR2 YNNKEL (reference sequence). CDR3 length equals 14 residues. The J segment lost 7 bases and the V segment lost 1 base, leaving 5 bases of the junction unmatched. The CDR3 bases are TGTGCCAGCAGCCAAGCCGACAGGGGAGGTGGCTACACCTTC. Amino acids: CASSQADRGGGYTF.

The chain employs TRBV10-3 and TRBJ2-3; 10 bases map to TRBD2. The CDR3 is 15 residues long. The junction had 5 bases not matched to a gene; V was cut back by 6 bases and J by 2 bases. The V gene's germline CDR1 is ENHRY and CDR2 SYGVKD. CDR3 in amino acids: CAIRQAGGTTDTQYF. The CDR3 DNA reads as TGTGCCATCAGACAAGCGGGGGGGACCACAGATACGCAGTATTTT.

The chain joins TRBV7-2 to TRBJ2-4; 8 bases map to TRBD2. Trimming took 5 bases from V and 4 from J; bases not matched to a gene: 4. There are 14 residues in the CDR3. From germline, CDR1 is SGHTA and CDR2 FQGNSA. The CDR3 region is CASSPGGIKNIQYF. DNA of the CDR3: TGTGCCAGCAGCCCGGGGGGGATAAAAAACATTCAGTACTTC.